The source of this TCR beta chain is a study of CD8 T cells in ankylosing spondylitis. Study results and limitations: With a CD8+ phenotype, disease-linked clones were relatively rare in peripheral blood. Among TCR beta sequences, a motif of several highly homologous variants appeared characteristic of ankylosing spondylitis blood.

For TCR beta, libraries came from quantitative 5'-RACE with molecular barcodes. MiXCR was run by TCRdb on the 5' RACE reads, yielding one entry per CDR3 protein. This sample has around 340,000 distinct CDR3 sequences, with about 15% found just once. This clonotype was seen a few times. Its antigen remains unidentified. The V and J ends lost 2 bases and 0 bases respectively, with 7 bases between them. CDR3 size: 14 residues. Germline values: CDR1 MNHEY, CDR2 SVGAGI. The chain couples TRBV6-5 to TRBJ1-1; no clear D. Material: blood, either unsorted or a sorted T cell fraction (not recorded which). This TCR was sampled from a male donor with ankylosing spondylitis or in good health (not recorded which). CDR3 DNA sequence: TGTGCCAGCAGTTACGGGCAGTTGAACACTGAAGCTTTCTTT. It is translated as CASSYGQLNTEAFF.